Below are 15 T cell receptor beta chains sequenced from a single sample in a study of a mutant IDH1 vaccine in newly diagnosed glioma. Time point of the sample: baseline, week 1 (first vaccination visit). Described treatment: pre-vaccination baseline after standard-of-care therapy. Assay: immunoSEQ multiplex PCR; the TCRdb copy retains only in-frame clones and omits some. The table has around 24,000 clones, just over 90% seen once. The sequencing used PBMCs, collected from a glioma patient treated with radiotherapy, temozolomide or both. The receptors derive from a man aged 25 to 40 with glioma.

V gene TRBV14 combines with J gene TRBJ2-2; D remains ambiguous. With 0 bases removed from V and 4 bases from J, the gap between germline ends came to 6 bases. This CDR3 is 14 amino acids long. Per germline, CDR1 SGHDN and CDR2 FVKESK. The CDR3 DNA follows: TGTGCCAGCAGCCAAGAAACTTCCACCGGGGAGCTGTTTTTT. Protein product: CASSQETSTGELFF.

V is TRBV5-1 and J is TRBJ1-2; no clear D. The length of the CDR3 is 12 residues. The germline V and J ends were trimmed by 1 base and 6 bases, with 7 bases remaining between them. Germline CDR1 and CDR2: SGHRS and YFSETQ. DNA of the CDR3: TGCGCCAGCAGCTTGAATGGAAATGGCTACACCTTC. Translated: CASSLNGNGYTF.

This sequence joins TRBV30 and TRBJ2-7; D is ambiguous. The CDR3 totals 10 residues. V was shortened by 7 bases and J by 4 bases, with 8 bases between the two germline ends. CDR1 GTSNPN and CDR2 SVGIG come from the germline V gene (reference sequence). The CDR3 protein is CAYDSYEQYF. In DNA form, the CDR3 reads TGTGCCTATGACTCTTACGAGCAGTACTTC.

The genes are TRBV2 and TRBJ2-7; D unclear. CDR1 is SNHLY, CDR2 FYNNEI, per germline. The CDR3 is 13 residues long. The ends were cut back, 3 bases at V and 5 bases at J, with 11 bases in the middle. In DNA form, the CDR3 reads TGTGCCAGCAGTGACGGCGCACCGAACGAGCAGTACTTC. Amino acids: CASSDGAPNEQYF. Full variable domain (outside the CDR3, taken from reference TRBV2 and TRBJ2-7): EPEVTQTPSHQVTQMGQEVILRCVPISNHLYFYWYRQILGQKVEFLVSFYNNEISEKSEIFDDQFSVERPDGSNFTLKIRSTKLEDSAMYFCASSDGAPNEQYFGPGTRLTVT.

V usage is TRBV10-3 and J usage is TRBJ2-1, with 10 bases that match TRBD2. The length of the CDR3 is 15 residues. The V gene end was trimmed by 4 bases and the J gene end by 4 bases; junction bases not matched to a gene: 4. Germline V gene data show CDR1 as ENHRY and CDR2 as SYGVKD. The CDR3 DNA reads TGTGCCATCAGTGCTCGGACTAGCGGATACAATGAGCAGTTCTTC. Its protein is CAISARTSGYNEQFF.

V is TRBV15 and J is TRBJ2-7; 9 bases fit TRBD2. CDR1 is LNHNV, CDR2 YYDKDF, per germline (reference sequence). The CDR3 contains 15 residues. V lost 0 bases to trimming and J lost 6 bases; unmatched junction nucleotides: 6. Here the CDR3 reads CATSRDAASGTEQYF. The CDR3 DNA follows: TGTGCCACCAGCAGAGATGCGGCTAGCGGGACCGAGCAGTACTTC. Variable domain in full (rest from reference TRBV15 and TRBJ2-7): DAMVIQNPRYQVTQFGKPVTLSCSQTLNHNVMYWYQQKSSQAPKLLFHYYDKDFNNEADTPDNFQSRRPNTSFCFLDIRSPGLGDTAMYLCATSRDAASGTEQYFGPGTRLTVT.

The V call is TRBV19, the J call TRBJ1-1; no firm D call. V lost 3 bases to trimming and J lost 0 bases, with 14 bases between them. The germline V gene encodes CDR1 LNHDA and CDR2 SQIVND (reference sequence). CDR3 length: 16 residues. The CDR3 loop reads CASSISTSLMNTEAFF. CDR3 nucleotides: TGTGCCAGTAGTATCTCGACATCGTTGATGAACACTGAAGCTTTCTTT.

This rearrangement joins TRBV27 to TRBJ2-7, with D possibly being TRBD1 or TRBD2 (5 bases each). The germline V gene has CDR1 MNHEY and CDR2 SMNVEV (reference sequence). Trimming left V 5 bases short and J 2 bases short, with 19 bases between. This CDR3 region has 16 residues. CDR3 sequence: CASSLRGVRGAYEQYF. CDR3 DNA: TGTGCCAGCAGTCTAAGAGGGGTCCGGGGAGCCTACGAGCAGTACTTC.

The chain employs TRBV12-5 and TRBJ2-3; 10 nucleotides line up with TRBD1. V lost 4 bases, J lost 8 bases, and 12 bases stayed unmatched. The CDR3 is made up of 16 amino acids. Germline CDR1 and CDR2: LGHNT and FRNRAP. CDR3 region: CASGYTGTGAGGTQYF. The DNA of the CDR3 is TGTGCTAGTGGTTACACCGGGACAGGGGCGGGAGGTACGCAGTATTTT.

This rearrangement joins TRBV7-8 to TRBJ2-1; 10 nucleotides agree with TRBD2. The CDR3 spans 17 residues. Trimming removed 2 bases from V and 3 bases from J; junction bases left unmatched: 7. Germline lookup yields CDR1 SGHVS and CDR2 FQNEAQ. The CDR3 DNA follows: TGTGCCAGCAGCTTACGGAGGACTAGCGGAAACTACAATGAGCAGTTCTTC. It specifies CASSLRRTSGNYNEQFF.

The J gene is TRBJ2-2, the V gene TRBV18; D is perhaps TRBD1 or TRBD2 (6 bases each). The germline V gene has CDR1 KGHSH and CDR2 LQKENI. Trimming shortened V by 1 base and J by 5 bases, and 14 bases separated the two germline ends. The CDR3 has 16 amino acids. CDR3 sequence reads: CASSPQRTTGTGELFF. CDR3 nucleotide sequence: TGTGCCAGCTCACCACAGAGGACTACAGGGACCGGGGAGCTGTTTTTT.

This clone was recorded once. V usage is TRBV12-5 and J usage is TRBJ1-1; the D is unclear. Looked up from germline, CDR1 is LGHNT and CDR2 is FRNRAP. Trimming left V 2 bases short and J 0 bases short, with 4 bases between. This CDR3 contains 13 residues. The chain's CDR3 is CASGLRVNTEAFF. In DNA, the CDR3 is TGTGCTAGTGGTTTGCGGGTGAACACTGAAGCTTTCTTT.

This clone was counted a few times. V gene TRBV9 combines with J gene TRBJ2-3; 13 bases align to TRBD2. The CDR3 has 15 amino acids. Germline V gene data show CDR1 as SGDLS and CDR2 as YYNGEE. With V trimmed by 8 bases and J by 0 bases, 3 bases remained unmatched. CDR3 region: CASQLAGGSTDTQYF. The CDR3 DNA follows: TGTGCCAGTCAACTAGCGGGAGGGAGCACAGATACGCAGTATTTT.

The rearrangement joins TRBV2 to TRBJ2-7, with 9 bases identical to TRBD2. The germline V gene encodes CDR1 SNHLY and CDR2 FYNNEI. With V trimmed by 6 bases and J by 2 bases, 8 bases remained unmatched. The CDR3 has 15 residues. The CDR3 sequence: CASSGLSGGAYEQYF. The CDR3 coding sequence is TGTGCCAGCAGCGGCCTTAGCGGGGGAGCCTACGAGCAGTACTTC.

The chain has TRBV5-4 and TRBJ2-1; 10 nucleotides match TRBD1. The V gene end was trimmed by 1 base and the J gene end by 12 bases; junction bases not matched to a gene: 7. Germline CDR1 reads SGHNT; CDR2 reads YYREEE (reference sequence). The CDR3 is made up of 14 amino acids. The CDR3 nucleotides are TGTGCCAGCAGCTTGCAGGGGACAGGGGTGGGGCAGTTCTTC. This codes for CASSLQGTGVGQFF.